This TCR beta chain was identified during a study of T cells in Graves' hyperthyroidism and ophthalmopathy. Amplification yielded TCR beta CDR3 regions, with RNA transcripts as the source. An initial round of RT-PCR targeting the TCR CDR3 relied on the HTBI primer set. TCRdb re-called the multiplex PCR reads with MiXCR, one entry per CDR3 protein. The repertoire consists of roughly 800,000 distinct CDR3 sequences, with around 38% occurring once and the leading ten covering 8% to 9%. V was pared by 5 bases and J by 1 base, with 10 bases of the junction left unmatched. CDR1 and CDR2 (germline): SGHTA, FQGNSA. This CDR3 has 16 amino acids.

The sequencing input was blood. The sequence derives from a man between 18 and 29 years old with Graves' hyperthyroidism. The V gene is TRBV7-2, the J gene TRBJ2-7; 8 bases match TRBD2. For the CDR3, the DNA is TGTGCCAGCAGCCAAGATGGGACTAGTCCTTCCTACGAGCAGTACTTC. Encoded protein: CASSQDGTSPSYEQYF.